The clone carrying this T cell receptor beta chain came up a few times. Its antigen remains unidentified. The data belong to a study of T cell repertoires in cytomegalovirus infection. In the study overall: TCR beta signatures that were public indicated CMV infection and matching HLA type.

Each CDR3 protein gets one entry after TCRdb re-called the reads with MiXCR. Here the sample spans about 770,000 distinct CDR3 sequences, about 27% being singletons. General observations from the study: There were HLA-C-restricted CMV-specific TCR beta clonotypes dominating the ex vivo response.

The CDR3 is 16 residues long. J lost 0 bases, V lost 0 bases, and 3 bases had no gene match. Germline V gene sequence: CDR1 SGHVS, CDR2 FNYEAQ. The sequence was obtained from a human donor in good health (CMV status not recorded). Some clones in this sample may be carry-over from other donors' samples. Sequencing used cultured CD8+ T cells from PBMCs, obtained from culture after CMV antigen stimulation. V and J are TRBV7-6 and TRBJ2-3; 7 bases fit TRBD2. CDR3 nucleotides: TGTGCCAGCAGCTTAGCGGGTAGCGGGAGCACAGATACGCAGTATTTT. Amino acid sequence: CASSLAGSGSTDTQYF.